This entry describes one TCR beta chain. Antigen specificity is unknown. A 5'RACE reaction primed in the constant segment made cDNA libraries of TCR alpha and TCR beta, and these carried sample barcodes and UMIs. TCRdb fed the 5' RACE reads into MiXCR, producing one record per CDR3 protein. The repertoire holds some 600,000 distinct CDR3 sequences, approximately 15% seen once, with about 8.1% in the top ten. This CDR3 contains 15 residues. Germline assignment: CDR1 KGHDR and CDR2 SFDVKD. V lost 5 bases and J 2 bases, leaving 12 bases between the germline ends. The entry originates in a study of T-cell memory formation after mild COVID-19. Study overall: The two donors had largely donor-specific TCR clusters. Study-level results: Certain responding clones were present in pre-infection memory, suggesting participation of cross-reactive memory.

Input material: PBMCs or a T cell subset sorted from them (not recorded which). This receptor was identified in an adult woman who had mild COVID-19 (a few samples of this study predate the infection). Cell type and time point are not known. V and J are TRBV24-1 and TRBJ1-5; no clear D. The DNA for the CDR3 is TGTGCCACCAGTGCACCACAGAGCGGCAATCAGCCCCAGCATTTT. It translates to CATSAPQSGNQPQHF.